This T cell receptor (beta chain) was obtained from a study of blood T cell repertoires in COVID-19. On the study more broadly: Donors in the United States, Italy and Spain gave samples during acute or convalescent COVID-19. PBMCs, B-cell-depleted T cells, or T cells provided the cDNA or gDNA that made up the material.

Germline-derived CDR1 and CDR2 are MNHEY and SVGAGI. The CDR3 sequence is 16 residues long. V lost 0 bases, J lost 2 bases, and 7 bases stayed unmatched. Seattle patients were enrolled while actively infected and followed longitudinally. The protocol was immunoSEQ multiplex PCR, while the TCRdb copy is restricted to in-frame clones and leaves out a portion. In the table there are 200,000 to 250,000 clones, roughly 80% of which are singletons. V usage is TRBV6-5 and J usage is TRBJ2-7, with TRBD2 matching 7 bases. The origin of this receptor is a woman of 80 years or more with COVID-19, enrolled during active disease. Sequenced sample: peripheral blood. CDR3 DNA: TGTGCCAGCAGTTACTCAGGGGAGGGAGGGGCCTACGAGCAGTACTTC. Translating gives CASSYSGEGGAYEQYF.